This TCR beta chain was identified in a study of cytomegalovirus exposure and HLA in healthy donors. The PCR used 60 Vbeta and 13 Jbeta primers. Some clones are missing from TCRdb's copy, which holds only in-frame ones; the method was immunoSEQ multiplex PCR. Among about 200,000 clones, roughly 84% were seen once, and the ten largest hold around 1.5%. The source of this sequence is a girl between 5 and 17 years old in good health and CMV-seronegative. The specimen sequenced was PBMCs.

This chain's CDR3 is CASSLGVRSYEQYF. CDR3 DNA: TGTGCCAGCAGTTTAGGAGTACGGTCCTACGAGCAGTACTTC. The rearrangement links TRBV28 to TRBJ2-7; D uncertain. Looked up from germline, CDR1 is MDHEN and CDR2 is SYDVKM. The CDR3 runs to 14 residues. The V end lost 2 bases, the J end lost 1 base, and 9 bases lay between the germline ends.